This section outlines one T cell receptor (beta chain) sequence together with its context. Its antigen is undetermined. TCRdb reprocessed the 5' RACE reads, keeping one entry per CDR3 protein, no DNA. The sample holds about 460,000 distinct CDR3 sequences. Germline CDR1 and CDR2: SEHNR and FQNEAQ (reference sequence). There are 14 residues in the CDR3. The sample belongs to a study of T cells expressing NK-cell markers. Study overall: Sorted T-cell subsets CD3+CD56+NKG2C+, CD3+CD56+NKG2C- and CD3+CD56-NKG2C+ were TCR beta-sequenced. Study-wide results and caveats: Unclear, still, was the HCMV specificity of the expanded NKG2C+ T cell clones. In a group of several donors, dominant NKG2C+ clonotypes represented about 1.0-7.0% of CD8+ T cells. Four donors' CD3+CD56-NKG2C+ cells were dominated by the same clonotypes.

The sequencing sample was made of blood T cells: a sorted CD56 or NKG2C T cell subset, CD4+ or CD8+ T cells, or bulk PBMC T cells (not recorded which). The source of this sequence is a woman in her forties or fifties in good health. The rearrangement joins TRBV7-9 to TRBJ2-1; TCRdb calls TRBD1, which cannot be checked without DNA. The CDR3 sequence: CASSRSTRDPVPFF.